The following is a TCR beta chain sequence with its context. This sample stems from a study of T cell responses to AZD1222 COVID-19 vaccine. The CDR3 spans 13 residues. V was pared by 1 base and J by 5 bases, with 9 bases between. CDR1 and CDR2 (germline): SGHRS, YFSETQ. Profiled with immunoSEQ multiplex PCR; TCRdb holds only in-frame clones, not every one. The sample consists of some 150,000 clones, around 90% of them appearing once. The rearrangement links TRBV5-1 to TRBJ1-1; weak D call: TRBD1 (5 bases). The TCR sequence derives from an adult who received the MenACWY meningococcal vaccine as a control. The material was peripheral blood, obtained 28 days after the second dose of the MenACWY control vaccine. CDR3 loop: CASSLWGGTEAFF. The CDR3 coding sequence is TGCGCCAGCAGCTTGTGGGGGGGAACTGAAGCTTTCTTT.